A selection of T cell receptor beta chains follows, all from one sample in a study of patients with pleural tuberculosis. TCRdb used MiXCR to reprocess the reads, holding one entry per CDR3 protein. In the table there are around 50,000 distinct CDR3 sequences, 6% to 9.5% of which are singletons. The receptors come from a human donor with pleural tuberculosis. Each CDR3 is given with its conserved first and last residue. A D gene is named only where the DNA matches it firmly. Expanded clones get a size class; other rows say once, few or many, or leave the size out.

many	13	TRBV12-3/TRBV12-4	TRBJ2-1	-	TGTGCCAGCAGCACCGGGTCGGTTAATGAGCAGTTCTTC	CASSTGSVNEQFF
many	15	TRBV27	TRBJ2-1	TRBD1	TGTGCCAGCAGTTCAACGGACAGGGCCTACAATGAGCAGTTCTTC	CASSSTDRAYNEQFF
many	14	TRBV18	TRBJ1-6	-	TGTGCCAGCTCACCCCAACAGGACAATTCACCCCTCCACTTT	CASSPQQDNSPLHF
few	14	TRBV5-1	TRBJ2-5	-	TGCGCCAGCAGCTTGGGACAGCCCGAAGAGACCCAGTACTTC	CASSLGQPEETQYF
many	15	TRBV12-3/TRBV12-4	TRBJ1-2	-	TGTGCCAGCTGGTTGGACCCCGGGGTCTACTATGGCTACACCTTC	CASWLDPGVYYGYTF
few	16	TRBV19	TRBJ1-4	-	TGTGCCAGTAGTATAGGGTTCGGACAGCCTAATGAAAAACTGTTTTTT	CASSIGFGQPNEKLFF
medium-sized	15	TRBV6-2/TRBV6-3	TRBJ2-7	TRBD1	TGTGCCAGCAGTTACGGACAGGGGGATTTTGACGAGCAGTACTTC	CASSYGQGDFDEQYF
many	16	TRBV20-1	TRBJ2-1	TRBD2	TGCAGTGCTAGGGTTAGCGGGCGGGAATTTTACAATGAGCAGTTCTTC	CSARVSGREFYNEQFF
many	13	TRBV4-3	TRBJ2-1	-	TGCGCCAGCAGCCTAAGTAGGTTTGATGAGCAGTTCTTC	CASSLSRFDEQFF
-	12	TRBV11-2	TRBJ2-7	-	TGTGCCAGCAGCTTAGACCTCTACGAGCAGTACTTC	CASSLDLYEQYF
many	14	TRBV10-3	TRBJ2-1	-	TGTGCCATCAGGGAGGGGCAGGTGCCCAATGAGCAGTTCTTC	CAIREGQVPNEQFF
many	16	TRBV7-1	TRBJ2-2	-	TGTGCCAGCAGCTCGGGACTTTACGCGAACACCGGGGAGCTGTTTTTT	CASSSGLYANTGELFF
few	13	TRBV3-1	TRBJ1-5	TRBD1	TGTGCCAGCAGCCAGGGGACAGAGCAGCCCCAGCATTTT	CASSQGTEQPQHF
many	10	TRBV28	TRBJ1-4	TRBD1	TGTGCCAGCAGTTCTGACAGGGTTTTTTTT	CASSSDRVFF
few	15	TRBV12-5	TRBJ1-1	TRBD1	TGTGCTAGTGGTTTGAGTAGGACAGGGCTAACTGAAGCTTTCTTT	CASGLSRTGLTEAFF
few	13	TRBV29-1	TRBJ2-7	-	TGCAGCGTTGCGGAGGGGCCCTCTGGTGGGCAGTACTTC	CSVAEGPSGGQYF
few	14	TRBV11-2	TRBJ2-3	TRBD1	TGTGCCAGCAGCCGGACAGGGGTCACAGATACGCAGTATTTT	CASSRTGVTDTQYF
many	12	TRBV10-2	TRBJ2-3	-	TGCGCCAGCAGTGAGCGGCGGAATACGCAGTATTTT	CASSERRNTQYF
many	16	TRBV10-3	TRBJ2-3	TRBD2	TGTGCCATCAGTGAGAGGTTAGCGGGAATCACAGATACGCAGTATTTT	CAISERLAGITDTQYF
-	14	TRBV27	TRBJ1-5	-	TGTGCCAGCAGTTTGCCTTGGGTGGGTCAGCCCCAGCATTTT	CASSLPWVGQPQHF
-	15	TRBV19	TRBJ1-2	-	TGTGCCAGTAGTATCCTGACAAATCGGGACTATGGCTACACCTTC	CASSILTNRDYGYTF
few	15	TRBV2	TRBJ2-1	TRBD2	TGTGCCAGCACCCGGGGGACTAGCGGGGGAAATGAGCAGTTCTTC	CASTRGTSGGNEQFF
many	14	TRBV28	TRBJ1-5	-	TGTGCCAGCAGTTTAGTCAACTTCCATCAGCCCCAGCATTTT	CASSLVNFHQPQHF
few	18	TRBV5-4	TRBJ1-2	-	TGTGCCAGCAGCTCGGCAGGCCGGATGAGGGTACCCAACTATGGCTACACCTTC	CASSSAGRMRVPNYGYTF
many	14	TRBV19	TRBJ1-3	-	TGTGCCAGTACCCCCCGGGGGCCTGGAAACACCATATATTTT	CASTPRGPGNTIYF
many	13	TRBV6-1	TRBJ2-1	-	TGTGCCAGCAGTGAACAGTGGTACAATGAGCAGTTCTTC	CASSEQWYNEQFF
-	16	TRBV28	TRBJ2-1	TRBD2	TGTGCCAGCAGTTCCCGGACTAGCGGAACCTACAATGAGCAGTTCTTC	CASSSRTSGTYNEQFF
many	14	TRBV28	TRBJ1-2	-	TGTGCCAGCAGACCTGATGCAGGGAACTATGGCTACACCTTC	CASRPDAGNYGYTF
many	12	TRBV6-2/TRBV6-3	TRBJ1-2	TRBD1	TGTGCCAGCACAGGGGGTGGCTATGGCTACACCTTC	CASTGGGYGYTF
-	15	TRBV25-1	TRBJ1-1	TRBD1	TGTGCCAGCAGTGCCAGACAGGGTGTATTCACTGAAGCTTTCTTT	CASSARQGVFTEAFF
many	16	TRBV4-2	TRBJ2-3	TRBD2	TGTGCCAGCACCCGACTAGCGGGCCATAACACAGATACGCAGTATTTT	CASTRLAGHNTDTQYF
many	13	TRBV11-1	TRBJ1-2	-	TGTGCCAGCAGCTTAGGACTCTACTATGGCTACACCTTC	CASSLGLYYGYTF
many	15	TRBV11-1	TRBJ1-5	TRBD1	TGTGCCAGCAGCCCCCAGGGGGGGAGCAATCAGCCCCAGCATTTT	CASSPQGGSNQPQHF